This T cell receptor (beta chain) came from a study of cytomegalovirus exposure and HLA in healthy donors. On the study more broadly: The 90 to 150 validation repertoires matched the 600 to 700 first-cohort repertoires in platform, a later analysis reported.

The study's findings and limits: Within the 120 or so validation repertoires, first-cohort TCR clusters tended to co-occur, according to a later analysis.

Germline CDR1 is SNHLY and CDR2 is FYNNEI. The CDR3 contains 14 residues. Trimming cost V 8 bases and J 4 bases; bases outside gene matches: 6. Among the 120 or so subjects of the validation cohort, separate from the roughly 700-subject first cohort, were the donors. Of note for this clone: The target antigen is unknown.

Assay used: immunoSEQ multiplex PCR; TCRdb lists only in-frame clones, some missing. Of 220,000 or so clones in the sample, 75% to 90% were seen once. The material sequenced was PBMCs. The clonotype was recovered from a woman in her 30s in good health and CMV-seropositive. The rearrangement joins TRBV2 to TRBJ2-1, with TRBD2 identical over 9 bases. The CDR3 nucleotides read TGTGCCAGCGGTCCGACTAGCGGTTACAATGAGCAGTTCTTC. Translated: CASGPTSGYNEQFF.